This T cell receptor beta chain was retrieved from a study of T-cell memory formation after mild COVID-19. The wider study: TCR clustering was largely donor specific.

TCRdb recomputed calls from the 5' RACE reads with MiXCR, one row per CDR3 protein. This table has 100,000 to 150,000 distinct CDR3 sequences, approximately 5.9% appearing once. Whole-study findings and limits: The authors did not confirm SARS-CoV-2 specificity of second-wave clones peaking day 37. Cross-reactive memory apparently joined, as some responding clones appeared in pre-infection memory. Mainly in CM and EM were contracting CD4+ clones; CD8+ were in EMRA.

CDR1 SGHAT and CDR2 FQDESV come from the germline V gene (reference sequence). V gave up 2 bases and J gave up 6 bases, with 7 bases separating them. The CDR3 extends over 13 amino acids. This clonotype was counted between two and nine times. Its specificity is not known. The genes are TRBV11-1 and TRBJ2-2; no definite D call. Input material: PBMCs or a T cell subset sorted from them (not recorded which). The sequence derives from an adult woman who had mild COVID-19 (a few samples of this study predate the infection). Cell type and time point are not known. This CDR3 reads CASSLFGAGELFF. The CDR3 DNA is TGTGCCAGCAGCTTATTCGGTGCCGGGGAGCTGTTTTTT.